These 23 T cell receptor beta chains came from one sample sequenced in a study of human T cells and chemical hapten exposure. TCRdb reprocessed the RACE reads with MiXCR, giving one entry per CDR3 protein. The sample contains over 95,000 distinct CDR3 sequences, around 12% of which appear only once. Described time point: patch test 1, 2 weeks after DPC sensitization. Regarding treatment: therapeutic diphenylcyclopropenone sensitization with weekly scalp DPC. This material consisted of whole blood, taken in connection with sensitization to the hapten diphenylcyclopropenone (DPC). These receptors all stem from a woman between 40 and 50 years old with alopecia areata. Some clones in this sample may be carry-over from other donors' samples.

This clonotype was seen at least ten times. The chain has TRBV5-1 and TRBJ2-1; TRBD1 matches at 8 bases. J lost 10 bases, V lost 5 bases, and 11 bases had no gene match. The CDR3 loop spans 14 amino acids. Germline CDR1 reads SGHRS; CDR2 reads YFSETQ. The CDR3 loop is CASRNGAGGNEQFF. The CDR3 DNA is TGCGCCAGCAGAAACGGGGCAGGGGGCAACGAGCAGTTCTTC.

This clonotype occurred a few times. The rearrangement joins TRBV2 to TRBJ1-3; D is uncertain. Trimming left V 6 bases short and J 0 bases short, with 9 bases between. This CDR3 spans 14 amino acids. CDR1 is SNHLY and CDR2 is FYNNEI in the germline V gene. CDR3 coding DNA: TGTGCCAGCAGAGTGACCAGCTCTGGAAACACCATATATTTT. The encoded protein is CASRVTSSGNTIYF.

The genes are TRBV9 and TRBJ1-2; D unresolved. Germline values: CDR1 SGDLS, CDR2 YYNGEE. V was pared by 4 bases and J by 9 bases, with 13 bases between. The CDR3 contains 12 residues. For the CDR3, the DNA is TGTGCCAGCAGCCTATTGGGCGGCCGCTACACCTTC. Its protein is CASSLLGGRYTF.

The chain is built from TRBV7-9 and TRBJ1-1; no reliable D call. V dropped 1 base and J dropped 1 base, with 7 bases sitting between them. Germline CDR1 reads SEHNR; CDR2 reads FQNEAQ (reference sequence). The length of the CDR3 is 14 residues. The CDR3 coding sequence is TGTGCCAGCAGCTTAGTAGGAGGGAACACTGAAGCTTTCTTT. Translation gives CASSLVGGNTEAFF. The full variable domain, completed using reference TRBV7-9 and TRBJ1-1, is DTGVSQNPRHKITKRGQNVTFRCDPISEHNRLYWYRQTLGQGPEFLTYFQNEAQLEKSRLLSDRFSAERPKGSFSTLEIQRTEQGDSAMYLCASSLVGGNTEAFFGQGTRLTVV.

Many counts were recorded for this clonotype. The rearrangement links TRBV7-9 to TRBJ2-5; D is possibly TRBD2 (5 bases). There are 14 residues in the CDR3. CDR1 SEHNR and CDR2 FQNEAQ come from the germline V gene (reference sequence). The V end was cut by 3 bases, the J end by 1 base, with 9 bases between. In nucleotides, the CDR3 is TGTGCCAGCAGCTTGTCGGGGATCCAAGAGACCCAGTACTTC. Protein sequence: CASSLSGIQETQYF.

This CDR3 reads CASSLGPANQPQHF. The CDR3 DNA sequence: TGCGCCAGCAGCTTGGGGCCGGCGAATCAGCCCCAGCATTTT. This chain uses TRBV5-1 with TRBJ1-5, with unresolved D. The CDR3 contains 14 residues. V dropped 0 bases and J dropped 4 bases, with 8 bases sitting between them. Per germline, CDR1 SGHRS and CDR2 YFSETQ.

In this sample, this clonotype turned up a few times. This CDR3 reads CASSVTITNEKLFF. As DNA, the CDR3 is TGTGCCAGCAGCGTTACTATCACTAATGAAAAACTGTTTTTT. V and J are TRBV9 and TRBJ1-4; D unresolved. The ends were cut back, 2 bases at V and 2 bases at J, with 7 bases in the middle. This CDR3 is built from 14 residues. The germline CDR1 and CDR2 sequences are SGDLS and YYNGEE.

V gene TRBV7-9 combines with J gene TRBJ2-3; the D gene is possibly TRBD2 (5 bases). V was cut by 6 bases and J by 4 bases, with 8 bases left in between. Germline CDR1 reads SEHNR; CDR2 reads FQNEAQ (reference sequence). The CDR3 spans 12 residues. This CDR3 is CASSPLADTQYF. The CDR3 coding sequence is TGTGCCAGCAGTCCACTAGCAGATACGCAGTATTTT.

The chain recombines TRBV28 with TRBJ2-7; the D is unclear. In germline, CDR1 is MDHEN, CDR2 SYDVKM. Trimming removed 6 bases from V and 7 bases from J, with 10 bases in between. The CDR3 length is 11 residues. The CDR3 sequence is CASSLRLEQYF. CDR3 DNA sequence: TGTGCCAGCAGCCTCCGTTTAGAGCAGTACTTC. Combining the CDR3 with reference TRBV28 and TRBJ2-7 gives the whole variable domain DVKVTQSSRYLVKRTGEKVFLECVQDMDHENMFWYRQDPGLGLRLIYFSYDVKMKEKGDIPEGYSVSREKKERFSLILESASTNQTSMYLCASSLRLEQYFGPGTRLTVT.

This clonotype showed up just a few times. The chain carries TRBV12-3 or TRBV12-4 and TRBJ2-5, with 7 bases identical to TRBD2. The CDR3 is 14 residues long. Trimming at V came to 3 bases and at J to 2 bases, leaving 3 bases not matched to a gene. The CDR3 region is CASSFGGGQETQYF. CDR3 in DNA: TGTGCCAGCAGTTTCGGCGGGGGTCAAGAGACCCAGTACTTC.

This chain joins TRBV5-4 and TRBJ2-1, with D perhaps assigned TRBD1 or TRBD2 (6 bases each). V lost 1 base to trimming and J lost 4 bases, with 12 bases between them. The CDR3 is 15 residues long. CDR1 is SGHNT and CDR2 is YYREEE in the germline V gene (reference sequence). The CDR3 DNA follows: TGTGCCAGCAGCTTGAGGGGGGAGTGGTACAATGAGCAGTTCTTC. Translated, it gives CASSLRGEWYNEQFF.

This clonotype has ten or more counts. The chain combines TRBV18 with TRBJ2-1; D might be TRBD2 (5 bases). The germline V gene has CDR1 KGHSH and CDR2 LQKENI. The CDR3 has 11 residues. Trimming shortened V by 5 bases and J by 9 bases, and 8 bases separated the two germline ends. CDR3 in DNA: TGTGCCAGCTCATCAAGCGGTGAGCAGTTCTTC. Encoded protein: CASSSSGEQFF.

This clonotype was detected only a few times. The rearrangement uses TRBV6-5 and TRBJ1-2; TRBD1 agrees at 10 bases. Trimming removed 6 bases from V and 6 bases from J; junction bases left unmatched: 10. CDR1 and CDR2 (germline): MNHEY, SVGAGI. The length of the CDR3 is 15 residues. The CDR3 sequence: CASRPMGQGIDGYTF. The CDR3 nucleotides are TGTGCCAGCAGGCCTATGGGACAGGGGATTGATGGCTACACCTTC.

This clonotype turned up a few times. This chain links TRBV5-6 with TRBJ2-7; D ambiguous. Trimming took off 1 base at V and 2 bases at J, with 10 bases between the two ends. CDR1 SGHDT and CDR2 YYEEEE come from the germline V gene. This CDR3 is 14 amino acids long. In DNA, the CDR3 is TGTGCCAGCAGCTTGCCGGGCCCCCCCTACGAGCAGTACTTC. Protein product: CASSLPGPPYEQYF.

The CDR3 is CASSSGWGPPRSDEQFF. In DNA form, the CDR3 reads TGTGCCAGCAGCTCGGGATGGGGTCCTCCTAGGAGCGATGAGCAGTTCTTC. The V gene is TRBV9, the J gene TRBJ2-1, with D perhaps TRBD2 (5 bases). Trimming took off 4 bases at V and 8 bases at J, with 25 bases between the two ends. The CDR3 length is 17 residues. The germline gives CDR1 SGDLS, CDR2 YYNGEE.

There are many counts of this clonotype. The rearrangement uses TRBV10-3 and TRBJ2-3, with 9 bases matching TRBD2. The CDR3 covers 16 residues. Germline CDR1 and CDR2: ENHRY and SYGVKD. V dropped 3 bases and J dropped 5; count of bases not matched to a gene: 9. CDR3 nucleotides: TGTGCCATCAGTGAACGAGCGGGAGGCGAGGGAGATACGCAGTATTTT. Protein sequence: CAISERAGGEGDTQYF.

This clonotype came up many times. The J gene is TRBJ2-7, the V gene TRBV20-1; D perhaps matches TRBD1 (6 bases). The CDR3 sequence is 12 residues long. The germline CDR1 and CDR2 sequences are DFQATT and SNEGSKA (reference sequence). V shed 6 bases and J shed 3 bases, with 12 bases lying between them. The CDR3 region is CSAGGPNYEQYF. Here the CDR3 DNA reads TGCAGTGCAGGGGGACCCAACTACGAGCAGTACTTC.

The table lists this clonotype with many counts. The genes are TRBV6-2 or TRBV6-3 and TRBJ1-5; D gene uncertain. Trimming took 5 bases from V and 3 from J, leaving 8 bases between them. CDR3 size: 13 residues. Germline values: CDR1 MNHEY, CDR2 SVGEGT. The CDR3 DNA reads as TGTGCCAGCAGTGCGGTTGACAATCAGCCCCAGCATTTT. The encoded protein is CASSAVDNQPQHF.

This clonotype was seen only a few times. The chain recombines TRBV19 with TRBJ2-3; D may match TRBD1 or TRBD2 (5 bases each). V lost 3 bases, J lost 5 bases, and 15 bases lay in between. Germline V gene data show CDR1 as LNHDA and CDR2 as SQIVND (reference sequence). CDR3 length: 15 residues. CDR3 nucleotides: TGTGCCAGTAGTATGTCCGGGGCTTCTCGAGATACGCAGTATTTT. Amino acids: CASSMSGASRDTQYF.

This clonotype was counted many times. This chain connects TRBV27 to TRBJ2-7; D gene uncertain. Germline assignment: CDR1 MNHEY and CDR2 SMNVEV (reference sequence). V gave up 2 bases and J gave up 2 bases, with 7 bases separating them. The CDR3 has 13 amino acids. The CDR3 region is CASSLGYPYEQYF. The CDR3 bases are TGTGCCAGCAGTTTAGGGTATCCCTACGAGCAGTACTTC.

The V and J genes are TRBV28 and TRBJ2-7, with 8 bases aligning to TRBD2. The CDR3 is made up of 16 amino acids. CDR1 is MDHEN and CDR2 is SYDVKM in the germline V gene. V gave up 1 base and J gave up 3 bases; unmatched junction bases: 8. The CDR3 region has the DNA TGTGCCAGCAGTTTATCCATCAGCGGGAGATTCTACGAGCAGTACTTC. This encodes CASSLSISGRFYEQYF.

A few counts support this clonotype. CDR3 protein: CASSQSSGLETQYF. The DNA for the CDR3 is TGTGCCAGCAGTCAATCTAGCGGGCTAGAGACCCAGTACTTC. The chain combines TRBV6-6 with TRBJ2-5; 8 bases map to TRBD2. The trim removed 5 bases at V and 4 bases at J, leaving 6 bases unmatched. The CDR3 has 14 amino acids. Germline-derived CDR1 and CDR2 are MNHNY and SVGAGI (reference sequence).

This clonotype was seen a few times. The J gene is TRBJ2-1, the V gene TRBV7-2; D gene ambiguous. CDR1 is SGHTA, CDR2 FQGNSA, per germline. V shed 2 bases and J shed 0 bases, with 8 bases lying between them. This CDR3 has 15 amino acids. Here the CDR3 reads CASSLRPNSYNEQFF. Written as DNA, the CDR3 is TGTGCCAGCAGCTTAAGGCCCAACTCCTACAATGAGCAGTTCTTC.